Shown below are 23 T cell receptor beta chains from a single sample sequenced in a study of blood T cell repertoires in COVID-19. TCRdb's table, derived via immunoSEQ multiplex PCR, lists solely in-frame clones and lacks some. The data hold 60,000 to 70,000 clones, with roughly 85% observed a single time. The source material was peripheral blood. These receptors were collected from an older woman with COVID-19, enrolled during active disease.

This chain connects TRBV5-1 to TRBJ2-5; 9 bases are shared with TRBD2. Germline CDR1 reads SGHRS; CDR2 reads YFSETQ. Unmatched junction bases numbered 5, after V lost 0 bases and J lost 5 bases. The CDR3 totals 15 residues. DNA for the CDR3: TGCGCCAGCAGCTTGGTTCGGCGGGAGGGGGAGACCCAGTACTTC. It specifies CASSLVRREGETQYF.

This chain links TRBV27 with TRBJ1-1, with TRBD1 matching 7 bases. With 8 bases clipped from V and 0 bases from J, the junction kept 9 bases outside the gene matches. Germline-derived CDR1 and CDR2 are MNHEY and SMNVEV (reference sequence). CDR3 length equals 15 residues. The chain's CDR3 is CASRPGTDLNTEAFF. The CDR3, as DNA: TGTGCCAGCCGCCCCGGGACAGACTTGAACACTGAAGCTTTCTTT.

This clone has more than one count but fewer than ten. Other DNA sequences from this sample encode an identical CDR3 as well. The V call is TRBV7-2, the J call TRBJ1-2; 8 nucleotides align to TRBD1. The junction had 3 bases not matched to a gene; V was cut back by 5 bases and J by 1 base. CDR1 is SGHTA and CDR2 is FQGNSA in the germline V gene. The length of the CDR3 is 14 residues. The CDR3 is CASSPGQGNYGYTF. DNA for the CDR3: TGTGCCAGCAGCCCAGGACAGGGTAACTATGGCTACACCTTC.

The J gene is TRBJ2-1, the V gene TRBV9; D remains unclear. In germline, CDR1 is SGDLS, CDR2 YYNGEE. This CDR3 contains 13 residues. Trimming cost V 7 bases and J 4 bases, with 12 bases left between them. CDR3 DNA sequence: TGTGCCAGCGGTCATCCCGAGTACAATGAGCAGTTCTTC. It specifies CASGHPEYNEQFF.

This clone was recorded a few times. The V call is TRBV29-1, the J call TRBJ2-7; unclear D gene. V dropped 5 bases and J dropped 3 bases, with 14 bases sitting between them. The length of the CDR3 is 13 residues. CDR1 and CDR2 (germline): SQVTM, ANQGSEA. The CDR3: CSVLSVADYEQYF. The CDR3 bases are TGCAGCGTTTTAAGTGTGGCCGACTACGAGCAGTACTTC.

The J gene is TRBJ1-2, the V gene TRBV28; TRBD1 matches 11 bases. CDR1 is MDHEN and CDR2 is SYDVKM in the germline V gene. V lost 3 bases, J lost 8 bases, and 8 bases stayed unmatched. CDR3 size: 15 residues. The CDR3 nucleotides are TGTGCCAGCAGTTTCCCGAGGACAGGGGGCCCCGGCTACACCTTC. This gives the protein CASSFPRTGGPGYTF.

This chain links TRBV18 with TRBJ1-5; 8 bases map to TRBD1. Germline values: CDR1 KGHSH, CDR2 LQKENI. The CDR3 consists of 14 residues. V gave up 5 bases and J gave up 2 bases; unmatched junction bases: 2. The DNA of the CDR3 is TGTGCCAGCTCAGGGGGACAGGGCAATCAGCCCCAGCATTTT. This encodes CASSGGQGNQPQHF.

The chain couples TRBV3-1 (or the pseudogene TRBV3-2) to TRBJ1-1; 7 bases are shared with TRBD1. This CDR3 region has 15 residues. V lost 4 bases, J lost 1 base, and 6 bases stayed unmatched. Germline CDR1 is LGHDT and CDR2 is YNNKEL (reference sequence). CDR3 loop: CASSRAGQENTEAFF. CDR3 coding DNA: TGTGCCAGCAGCCGCGCTGGACAGGAGAACACTGAAGCTTTCTTT.

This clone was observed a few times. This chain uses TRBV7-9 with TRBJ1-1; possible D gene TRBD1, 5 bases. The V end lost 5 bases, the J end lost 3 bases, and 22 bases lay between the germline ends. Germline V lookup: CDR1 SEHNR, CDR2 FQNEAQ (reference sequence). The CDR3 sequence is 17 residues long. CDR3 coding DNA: TGTGCCAGCAGCCCCGACAGTGGTGTCACCCGGGACACTGAAGCTTTCTTT. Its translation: CASSPDSGVTRDTEAFF.

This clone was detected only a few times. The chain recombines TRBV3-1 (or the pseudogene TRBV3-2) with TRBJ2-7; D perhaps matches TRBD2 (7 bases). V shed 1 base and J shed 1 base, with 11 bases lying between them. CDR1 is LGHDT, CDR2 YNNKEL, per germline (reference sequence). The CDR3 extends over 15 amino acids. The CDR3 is CASSQGGGLSYEQYF. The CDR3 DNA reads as TGTGCCAGCAGCCAAGGGGGGGGCCTTTCCTACGAGCAGTACTTC.

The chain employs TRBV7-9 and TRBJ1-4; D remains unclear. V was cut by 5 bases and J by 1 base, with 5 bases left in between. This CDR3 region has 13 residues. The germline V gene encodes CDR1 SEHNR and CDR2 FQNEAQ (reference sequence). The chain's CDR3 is CASSRGTNEKLFF. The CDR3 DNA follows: TGTGCCAGCAGCCGGGGAACTAATGAAAAACTGTTTTTT. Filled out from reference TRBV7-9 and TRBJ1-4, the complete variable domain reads DTGVSQNPRHKITKRGQNVTFRCDPISEHNRLYWYRQTLGQGPEFLTYFQNEAQLEKSRLLSDRFSAERPKGSFSTLEIQRTEQGDSAMYLCASSRGTNEKLFFGSGTQLSVL.

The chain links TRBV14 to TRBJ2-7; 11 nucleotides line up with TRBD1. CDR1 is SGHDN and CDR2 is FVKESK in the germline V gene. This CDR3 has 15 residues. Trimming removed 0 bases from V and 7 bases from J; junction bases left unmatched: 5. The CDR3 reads CASSQEDRGLWEQYF. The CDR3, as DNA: TGTGCCAGCAGCCAAGAGGACAGGGGGCTATGGGAGCAGTACTTC.

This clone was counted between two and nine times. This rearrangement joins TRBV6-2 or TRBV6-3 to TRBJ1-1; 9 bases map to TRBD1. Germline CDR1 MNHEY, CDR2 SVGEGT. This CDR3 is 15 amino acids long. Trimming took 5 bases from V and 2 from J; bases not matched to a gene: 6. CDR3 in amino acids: CASSPNTGGNTEAFF. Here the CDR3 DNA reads TGTGCCAGCAGTCCGAATACAGGGGGCAACACTGAAGCTTTCTTT.

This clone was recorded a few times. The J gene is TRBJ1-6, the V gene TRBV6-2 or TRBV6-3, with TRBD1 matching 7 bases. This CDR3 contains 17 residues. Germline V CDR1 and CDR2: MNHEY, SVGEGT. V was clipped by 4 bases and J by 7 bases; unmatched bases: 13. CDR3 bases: TGTGCCAGCAGTTCCCTCGGGACAGCGAGATGGAATTCACCCCTCCACTTT. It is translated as CASSSLGTARWNSPLHF.

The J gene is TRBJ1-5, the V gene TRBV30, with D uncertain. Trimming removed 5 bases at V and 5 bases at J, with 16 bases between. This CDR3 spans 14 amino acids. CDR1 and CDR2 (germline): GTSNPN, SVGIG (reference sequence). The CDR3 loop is CAWQDNSSDQPQHF. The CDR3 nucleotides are TGTGCCTGGCAAGATAACAGTTCGGATCAGCCCCAGCATTTT.

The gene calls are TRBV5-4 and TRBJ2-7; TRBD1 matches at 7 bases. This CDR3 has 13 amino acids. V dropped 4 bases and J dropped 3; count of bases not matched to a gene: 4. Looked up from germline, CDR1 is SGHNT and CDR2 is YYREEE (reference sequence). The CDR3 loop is CASSPRTGYEQYF. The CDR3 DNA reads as TGTGCCAGCAGCCCGCGGACAGGCTACGAGCAGTACTTC.

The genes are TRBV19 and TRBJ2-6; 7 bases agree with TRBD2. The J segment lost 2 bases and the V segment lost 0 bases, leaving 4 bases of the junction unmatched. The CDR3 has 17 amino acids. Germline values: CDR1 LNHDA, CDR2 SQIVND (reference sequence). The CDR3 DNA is TGTGCCAGTAGTATAGATCCAGGACTAGCTGGGGCCAACGTCCTGACTTTC. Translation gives CASSIDPGLAGANVLTF.

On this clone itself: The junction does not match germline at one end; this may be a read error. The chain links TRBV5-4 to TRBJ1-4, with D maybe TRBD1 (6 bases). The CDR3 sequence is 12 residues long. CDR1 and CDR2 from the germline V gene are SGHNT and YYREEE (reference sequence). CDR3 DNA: TGTGCCAGCAGCTCGGATAGGGGGAGACTGAGTTTT. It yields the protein CASSSDRGRLSF.

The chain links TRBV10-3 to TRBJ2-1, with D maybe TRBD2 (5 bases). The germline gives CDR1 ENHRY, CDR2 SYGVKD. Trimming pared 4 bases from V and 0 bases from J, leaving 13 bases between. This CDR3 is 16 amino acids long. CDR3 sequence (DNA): TGTGCCATCAGTGGGTGGACTGGCAGCTCCTACAATGAGCAGTTCTTC. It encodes CAISGWTGSSYNEQFF.

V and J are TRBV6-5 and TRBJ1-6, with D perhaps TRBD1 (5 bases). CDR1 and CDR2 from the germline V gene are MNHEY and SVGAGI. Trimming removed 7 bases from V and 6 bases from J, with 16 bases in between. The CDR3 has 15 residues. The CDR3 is CASTQDTHTNSPLHF. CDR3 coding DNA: TGTGCCAGCACCCAGGACACCCATACTAATTCACCCCTCCACTTT.

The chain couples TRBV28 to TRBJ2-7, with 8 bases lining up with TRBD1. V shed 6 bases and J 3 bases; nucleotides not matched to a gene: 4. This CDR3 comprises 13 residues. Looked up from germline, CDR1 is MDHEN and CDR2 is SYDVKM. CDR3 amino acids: CASRRTGSYEQYF. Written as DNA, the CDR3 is TGTGCCAGCAGAAGGACAGGGAGCTACGAGCAGTACTTC.

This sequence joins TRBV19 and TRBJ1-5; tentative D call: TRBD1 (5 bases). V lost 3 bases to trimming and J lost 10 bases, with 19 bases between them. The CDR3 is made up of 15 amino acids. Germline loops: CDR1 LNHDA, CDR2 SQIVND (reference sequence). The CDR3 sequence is CASSIGGKLPEPQHF. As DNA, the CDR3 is TGTGCCAGTAGTATCGGGGGGAAGCTGCCTGAACCCCAGCATTTT.

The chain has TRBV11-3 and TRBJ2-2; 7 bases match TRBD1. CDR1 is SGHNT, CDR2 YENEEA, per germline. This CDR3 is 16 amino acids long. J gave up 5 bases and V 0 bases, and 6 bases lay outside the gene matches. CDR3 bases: TGTGCCAGCAGCTTAGACCTAGGGGGCGCAACCGGGGAGCTGTTTTTT. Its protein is CASSLDLGGATGELFF.